This entry describes one T cell receptor (beta chain). The source of the sample is a study of CD8 T cells in Susac syndrome. Reverse transcription of about 0.45 to 1 ug RNA was carried out with random hexamers. MiXCR was run by TCRdb on the immunoSEQ multiplex PCR reads, yielding one entry per CDR3 protein. The top ten hold over 0.075% of the sample, which has under 150,000 distinct CDR3 sequences, 90% to 97% seen once. Germline values: CDR1 SGHAT, CDR2 FQNNGV. The CDR3 is made up of 16 amino acids. V was trimmed by 3 bases and J by 5 bases, leaving 19 bases between them. The origin of this receptor is a human donor with Susac syndrome. The V gene is TRBV11-2, the J gene TRBJ2-5; D possibly uses TRBD1 or TRBD2 (7 bases each). Sequencing input: CD4+ T cells from PBMCs. CDR3 residues: CASSLGGGQEGETQYF. CDR3 DNA sequence: TGTGCCAGCAGCTTGGGAGGGGGCCAGGAGGGGGAGACCCAGTACTTC.